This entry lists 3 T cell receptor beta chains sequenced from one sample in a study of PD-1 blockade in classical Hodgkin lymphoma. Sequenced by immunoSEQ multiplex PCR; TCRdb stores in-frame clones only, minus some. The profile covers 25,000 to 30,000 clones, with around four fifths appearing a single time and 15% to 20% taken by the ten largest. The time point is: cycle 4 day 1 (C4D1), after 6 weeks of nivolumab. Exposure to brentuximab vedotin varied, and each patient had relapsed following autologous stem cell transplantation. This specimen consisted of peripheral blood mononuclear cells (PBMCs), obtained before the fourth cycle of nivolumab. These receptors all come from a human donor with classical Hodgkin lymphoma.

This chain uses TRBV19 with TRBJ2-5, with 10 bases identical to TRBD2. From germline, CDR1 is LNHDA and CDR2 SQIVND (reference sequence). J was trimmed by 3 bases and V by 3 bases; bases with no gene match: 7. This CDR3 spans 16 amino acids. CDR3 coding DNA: TGTGCCAGTAGTATGGGGTTAGCGGGAGGCGAAGAGACCCAGTACTTC. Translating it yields CASSMGLAGGEETQYF.

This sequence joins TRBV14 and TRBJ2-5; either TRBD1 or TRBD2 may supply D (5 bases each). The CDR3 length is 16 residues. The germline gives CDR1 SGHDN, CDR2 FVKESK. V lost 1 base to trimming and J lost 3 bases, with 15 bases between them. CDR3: CASSQVGTGTKETQYF. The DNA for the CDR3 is TGTGCCAGCAGCCAAGTAGGGACGGGAACCAAAGAGACCCAGTACTTC.

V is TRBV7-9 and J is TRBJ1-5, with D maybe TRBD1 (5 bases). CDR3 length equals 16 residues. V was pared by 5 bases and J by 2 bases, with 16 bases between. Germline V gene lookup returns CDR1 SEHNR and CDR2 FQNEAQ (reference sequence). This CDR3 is CASSPGGGAGNQPQHF. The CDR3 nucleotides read TGTGCCAGCAGCCCCGGGGGTGGAGCGGGCAATCAGCCCCAGCATTTT. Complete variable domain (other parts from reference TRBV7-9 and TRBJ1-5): DTGVSQNPRHKITKRGQNVTFRCDPISEHNRLYWYRQTLGQGPEFLTYFQNEAQLEKSRLLSDRFSAERPKGSFSTLEIQRTEQGDSAMYLCASSPGGGAGNQPQHFGDGTRLSIL.